This entry is about one TCR beta chain. The sample is drawn from a study of blood T cell repertoires in COVID-19. The CDR3 runs to 14 residues. The germline gives CDR1 KGHDR, CDR2 SFDVKD. The ends were cut back, 1 base at V and 3 bases at J, with 7 bases in the middle. Data came from immunoSEQ multiplex PCR; TCRdb stores just in-frame clones and leaves some out. Of about 270,000 clones in the sample, roughly 90% were seen once. J is TRBJ2-3 and V is TRBV24-1, with D perhaps matching TRBD2 (6 bases). The origin of this receptor is a man aged 35 to 55 who had been exposed to COVID-19. The sequenced material came from PBMCs or T cells enriched from blood (not recorded which). Written as DNA, the CDR3 is TGTGCCACCAGTGATTTCGGGGGAACAGATACGCAGTATTTT. It encodes CATSDFGGTDTQYF.